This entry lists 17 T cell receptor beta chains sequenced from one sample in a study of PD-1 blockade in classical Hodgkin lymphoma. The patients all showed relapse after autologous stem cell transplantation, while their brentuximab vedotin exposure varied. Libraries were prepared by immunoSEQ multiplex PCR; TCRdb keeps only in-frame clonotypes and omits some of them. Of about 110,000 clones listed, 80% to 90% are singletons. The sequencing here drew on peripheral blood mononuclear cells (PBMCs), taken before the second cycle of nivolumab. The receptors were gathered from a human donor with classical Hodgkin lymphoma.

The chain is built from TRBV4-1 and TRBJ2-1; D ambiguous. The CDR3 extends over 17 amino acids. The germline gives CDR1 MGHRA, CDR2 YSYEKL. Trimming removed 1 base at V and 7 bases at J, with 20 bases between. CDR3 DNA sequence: TGCGCCAGCAGCCAAGCTCCCCCGGGCCCTCAGGCAAATGAGCAGTTCTTC. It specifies CASSQAPPGPQANEQFF.

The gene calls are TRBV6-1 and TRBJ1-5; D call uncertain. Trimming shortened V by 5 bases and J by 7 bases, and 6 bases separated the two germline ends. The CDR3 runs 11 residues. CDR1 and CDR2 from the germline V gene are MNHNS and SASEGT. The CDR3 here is CASSTRQPQHF. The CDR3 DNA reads TGTGCCAGCAGTACACGGCAGCCCCAGCATTTT.

This chain's CDR3 is CSVDHTGKETQYF. CDR3 DNA: TGCAGCGTTGACCACACGGGGAAAGAGACCCAGTACTTC. The chain joins TRBV29-1 to TRBJ2-5; the D gene is possibly TRBD2 (5 bases). V lost 3 bases and J lost 3, with 11 bases in between. The CDR3 is 13 residues long. Germline V lookup: CDR1 SQVTM, CDR2 ANQGSEA.

DNA for the CDR3: TGTGCCAGCTCACGTGACAGGGGGCAATACACTGAAGCTTTCTTT. Translation gives CASSRDRGQYTEAFF. The V gene is TRBV18, the J gene TRBJ1-1; 10 bases align to TRBD1. Germline V gene lookup returns CDR1 KGHSH and CDR2 LQKENI. V lost 4 bases, J lost 3 bases, and 5 bases stayed unmatched. The CDR3 has 15 residues.

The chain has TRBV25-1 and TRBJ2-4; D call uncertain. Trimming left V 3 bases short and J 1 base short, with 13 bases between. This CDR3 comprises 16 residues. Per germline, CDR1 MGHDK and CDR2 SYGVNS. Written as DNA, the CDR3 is TGTGCCAGCAGTGAGGTGTCGAGTTCGGCCAAAAACATTCAGTACTTC. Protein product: CASSEVSSSAKNIQYF.

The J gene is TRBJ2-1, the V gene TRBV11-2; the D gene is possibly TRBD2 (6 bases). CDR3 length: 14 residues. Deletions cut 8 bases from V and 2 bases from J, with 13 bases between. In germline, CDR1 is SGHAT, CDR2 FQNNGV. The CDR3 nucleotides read TGTGCCAGCCGACACGGGAGCCCCTACAATGAGCAGTTCTTC. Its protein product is CASRHGSPYNEQFF.

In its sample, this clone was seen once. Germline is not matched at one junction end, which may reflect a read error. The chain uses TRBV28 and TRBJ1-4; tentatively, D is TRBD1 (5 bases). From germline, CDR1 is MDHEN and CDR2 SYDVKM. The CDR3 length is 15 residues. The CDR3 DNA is TGTGCCAGCAGTTTAAGCAGGGTCACTAGTGAAAAACTGTTTTTT. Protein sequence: CASSLSRVTSEKLFF.

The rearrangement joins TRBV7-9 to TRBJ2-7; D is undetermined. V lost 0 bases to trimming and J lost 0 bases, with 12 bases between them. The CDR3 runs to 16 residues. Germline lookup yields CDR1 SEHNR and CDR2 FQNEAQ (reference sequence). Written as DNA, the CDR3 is TGTGCCAGCAGCTTAGCGGGCCAGCCCTTCTCCTACGAGCAGTACTTC. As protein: CASSLAGQPFSYEQYF.

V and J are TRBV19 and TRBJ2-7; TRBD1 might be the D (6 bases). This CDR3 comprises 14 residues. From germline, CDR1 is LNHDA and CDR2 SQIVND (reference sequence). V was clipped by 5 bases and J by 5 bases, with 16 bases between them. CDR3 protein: CASSAQTGFHEQYF. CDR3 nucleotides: TGTGCCAGTAGTGCCCAAACAGGGTTCCACGAGCAGTACTTC.

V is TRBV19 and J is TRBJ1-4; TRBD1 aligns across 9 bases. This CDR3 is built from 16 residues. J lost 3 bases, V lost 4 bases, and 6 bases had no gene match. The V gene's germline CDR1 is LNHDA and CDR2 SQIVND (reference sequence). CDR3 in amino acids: CASSNRGLTANEKLFF. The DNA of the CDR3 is TGTGCCAGTAGTAACAGGGGGCTAACTGCTAATGAAAAACTGTTTTTT.

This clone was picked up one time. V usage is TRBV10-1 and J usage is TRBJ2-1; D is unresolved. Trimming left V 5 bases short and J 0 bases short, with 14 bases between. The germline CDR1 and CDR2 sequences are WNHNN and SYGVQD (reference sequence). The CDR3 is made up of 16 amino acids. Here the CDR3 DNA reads TGCGCCAGCAGTTATAGACGGAACCGCTCCTACAATGAGCAGTTCTTC. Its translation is CASSYRRNRSYNEQFF.

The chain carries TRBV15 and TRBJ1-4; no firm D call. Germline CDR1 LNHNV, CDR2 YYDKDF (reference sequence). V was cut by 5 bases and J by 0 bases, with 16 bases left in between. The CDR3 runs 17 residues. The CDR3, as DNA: TGTGCCACCAGCGGCCGTGGGCAGATTGCAACTAATGAAAAACTGTTTTTT. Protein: CATSGRGQIATNEKLFF.

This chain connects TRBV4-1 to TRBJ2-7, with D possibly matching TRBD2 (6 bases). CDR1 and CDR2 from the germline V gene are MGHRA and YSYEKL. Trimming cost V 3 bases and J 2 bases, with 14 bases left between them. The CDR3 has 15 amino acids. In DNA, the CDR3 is TGCGCCAGCAGCCAGCAAGATGGCGGGACCTACGAGCAGTACTTC. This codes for CASSQQDGGTYEQYF.

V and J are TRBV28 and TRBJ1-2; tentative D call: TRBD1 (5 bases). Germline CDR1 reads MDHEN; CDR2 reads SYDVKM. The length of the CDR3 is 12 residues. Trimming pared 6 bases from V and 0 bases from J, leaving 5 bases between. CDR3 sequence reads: CASRGPNYGYTF. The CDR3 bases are TGTGCCAGCAGGGGGCCTAACTATGGCTACACCTTC.

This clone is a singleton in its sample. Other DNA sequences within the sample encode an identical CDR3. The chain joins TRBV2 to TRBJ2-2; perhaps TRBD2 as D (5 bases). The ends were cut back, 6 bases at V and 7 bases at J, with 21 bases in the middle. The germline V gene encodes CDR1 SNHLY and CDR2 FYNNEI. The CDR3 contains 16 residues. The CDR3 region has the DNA TGTGCCAGCAGGGTCGGTTCGCTGGGAGCCAACGGGGAGCTGTTTTTT. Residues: CASRVGSLGANGELFF. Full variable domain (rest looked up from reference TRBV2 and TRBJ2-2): EPEVTQTPSHQVTQMGQEVILRCVPISNHLYFYWYRQILGQKVEFLVSFYNNEISEKSEIFDDQFSVERPDGSNFTLKIRSTKLEDSAMYFCASRVGSLGANGELFFGEGSRLTVL.

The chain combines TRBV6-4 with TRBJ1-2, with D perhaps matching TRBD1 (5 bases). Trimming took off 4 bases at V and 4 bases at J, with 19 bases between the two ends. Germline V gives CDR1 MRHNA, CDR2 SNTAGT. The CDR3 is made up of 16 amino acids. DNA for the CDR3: TGTGCCAGCAGTGCCATCCAGGGCGTGACCTTCTATGGCTACACCTTC. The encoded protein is CASSAIQGVTFYGYTF.

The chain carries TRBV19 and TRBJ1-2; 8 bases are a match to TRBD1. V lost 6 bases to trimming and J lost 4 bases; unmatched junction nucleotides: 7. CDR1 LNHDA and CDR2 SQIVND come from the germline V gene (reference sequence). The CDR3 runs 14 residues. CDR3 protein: CASSPTGAGYGYTF. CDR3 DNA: TGTGCCAGTAGCCCGACAGGGGCCGGCTATGGCTACACCTTC.